The sequence of this T cell receptor beta chain was determined in a study of PD-L1 blockade in urothelial cancer. Across the study: Of prior chemotherapy regimens, patients had received between 0 and 3. Study-level results: In blood at 3 weeks, tumor-associated clones expanded more among patients with durable benefit.

The repertoire was sequenced with immunoSEQ multiplex PCR; TCRdb's copy has only in-frame clones and lacks some. The sample has under 90,000 clones, around nine tenths seen once; the top ten hold over 8.5%. A remark on this clone: Its cognate antigen is unknown.

This specimen was PBMCs, taken around atezolizumab (anti-PD-L1) treatment. The clonotype comes from a man aged 55-75 years with urothelial cancer.

This CDR3 reads CASRPGGYGYTF. The DNA of the CDR3 is TGTGCCAGCAGGCCCGGAGGGTATGGCTACACCTTC. The rearrangement uses TRBV28 and TRBJ1-2; the D is unclear. The germline CDR1 and CDR2 sequences are MDHEN and SYDVKM. V lost 6 bases to trimming and J lost 5 bases, with 10 bases between them. The CDR3 sequence is 12 residues long.